This T cell receptor (beta chain) was profiled in a study of human T cells and chemical hapten exposure. From germline, CDR1 is KGHSH and CDR2 LQKENI. This CDR3 comprises 9 residues. V was cut by 2 bases and J by 10 bases, with 2 bases left in between. Time point noted: pre-sensitization, week 0. Treatment meaning: therapeutic diphenylcyclopropenone sensitization with weekly scalp DPC. From the RACE reads, TCRdb called clonotypes with MiXCR, one entry per CDR3 protein. The sample has more than 80,000 distinct CDR3 sequences, around 12% seen once; the top ten hold about 1.6%. This clonotype was recorded many times.

The chain combines TRBV18 with TRBJ1-2, with D unclear. This sequence was found in a woman aged 45-60 years with alopecia areata. Some clones in this sample may be carry-over from other donors' samples. This specimen consisted of whole blood, obtained in connection with sensitization to the hapten diphenylcyclopropenone (DPC). Here the CDR3 reads CASSPNYTF. The CDR3 region has the DNA TGTGCCAGCTCACCAAACTACACCTTC.